These 26 T cell receptor beta chains originate from one sample sequenced in a study. TCRdb recomputed calls from the RT-PCR reads with MiXCR, one row per CDR3 protein. This sample carries about 680,000 distinct CDR3 sequences, approximately 14% of them seen once, and the ten largest clones take around 3.3%. The sequencing input was memory CD4+ T cells from blood. The receptors shown here come from a female donor in good health, serving as a healthy control.

This clonotype showed up many times. The chain is built from TRBV6-1 and TRBJ1-4, with D tentatively TRBD1 (6 bases). The CDR3 has 15 amino acids. Germline V gives CDR1 MNHNS, CDR2 SASEGT. Between the trimmed V and J ends, which lost 7 bases and 2 bases, there was a span of 14 bases. CDR3 in amino acids: CASKTNRATNEKLFF. CDR3 bases: TGTGCCAGCAAGACCAACAGGGCCACTAATGAAAAACTGTTTTTT.

This clonotype was observed many times. The chain uses TRBV20-1 and TRBJ1-6; weak D call: TRBD1 (5 bases). Germline V gene sequence: CDR1 DFQATT, CDR2 SNEGSKA (reference sequence). CDR3 length: 15 residues. V lost 6 bases and J 0 bases, leaving 12 bases between the germline ends. CDR3 in DNA: TGCAGTGCCACGCGACAGTCCTCCTATAATTCACCCCTCCACTTT. Translated, it gives CSATRQSSYNSPLHF.

Ten or more counts support this clonotype. This chain connects TRBV3-1 to TRBJ1-2, with D unclear. V lost 4 bases and J lost 4, with 10 bases in between. Germline V CDR1 and CDR2: LGHDT, YNNKEL (reference sequence). The CDR3 totals 13 residues. CDR3 in amino acids: CASSLSAGYGYTF. The CDR3 DNA reads TGTGCCAGCAGCCTCTCGGCGGGCTATGGCTACACCTTC.

This clonotype was recorded at least ten times. V and J are TRBV6-5 and TRBJ1-2, with D uncertain. V was pared by 4 bases and J by 5 bases, with 11 bases between. The CDR3 loop spans 13 amino acids. Germline loops: CDR1 MNHEY, CDR2 SVGAGI. CDR3: CASSWRQSYGYTF. The CDR3 region has the DNA TGTGCCAGCAGTTGGCGGCAGTCGTATGGCTACACCTTC.

In this sample, this clonotype turned up many times. The chain joins TRBV9 to TRBJ2-7; D unclear. Trimming stripped 0 bases from V and 0 bases from J, with 7 bases between. Germline assignment: CDR1 SGDLS and CDR2 YYNGEE. This CDR3 is 14 amino acids long. CDR3 region: CASSVEVFSYEQYF. The CDR3 DNA reads as TGTGCCAGCAGCGTAGAAGTTTTCTCCTACGAGCAGTACTTC. Variable domain in full (rest from reference TRBV9 and TRBJ2-7): DSGVTQTPKHLITATGQRVTLRCSPRSGDLSVYWYQQSLDQGLQFLIQYYNGEERAKGNILERFSAQQFPDLHSELNLSSLELGDSALYFCASSVEVFSYEQYFGPGTRLTVT.

This clonotype was seen more than once but under ten times. V and J are TRBV10-3 and TRBJ1-2; 7 nucleotides agree with TRBD1. The CDR3 contains 13 residues. Germline-derived CDR1 and CDR2 are ENHRY and SYGVKD. V dropped 3 bases and J dropped 3; count of bases not matched to a gene: 1. The CDR3: CAISDRGDYGYTF. Written as DNA, the CDR3 is TGTGCCATCAGTGACAGGGGGGACTATGGCTACACCTTC.

As for this clonotype: This may be a read error, as it is one base from a much larger clone. The chain is built from TRBV4-3 and TRBJ2-3; D might be TRBD1 or TRBD2, each matching 5 bases. CDR3 size: 15 residues. From germline, CDR1 is LGHNA and CDR2 YSLEER. Here the CDR3 DNA reads TGCGCCAGCAGCCAACATGGGACGCGCACAGATACGCGGTATTTT. It specifies CASSQHGTRTDTRYF.

The chain combines TRBV2 with TRBJ2-1; 9 bases agree with TRBD2. The CDR3 sequence is 16 residues long. Germline CDR1 and CDR2: SNHLY and FYNNEI. The ends lost 7 bases at V and 7 bases at J; junction bases unmatched: 14. CDR3 amino acids: CASTERGREGMNEQFF. CDR3 nucleotide sequence: TGTGCCAGCACCGAACGGGGGCGGGAGGGGATGAATGAGCAGTTCTTC.

This clonotype was found many times. The chain has TRBV10-3 and TRBJ2-1; TRBD2 agrees at 10 bases. Trimming removed 4 bases from V and 5 bases from J; junction bases left unmatched: 8. In germline, CDR1 is ENHRY, CDR2 SYGVKD. The CDR3 is 16 residues long. The CDR3 loop reads CAISGASGSLDNEQFF. The CDR3 region has the DNA TGTGCCATCAGTGGAGCTAGCGGGAGCCTCGACAATGAGCAGTTCTTC.

This clonotype was seen more than once but under ten times. J is TRBJ2-5 and V is TRBV4-3; the D gene is possibly TRBD2 (6 bases). Germline values: CDR1 LGHNA, CDR2 YSLEER. V was trimmed by 0 bases and J by 1 base, leaving 15 bases between them. The CDR3 covers 17 residues. For the CDR3, the DNA is TGCGCCAGCAGCCAAGATAGGTTTGGGACTTTCCAAGAGACCCAGTACTTC. This sequence encodes CASSQDRFGTFQETQYF.

This clonotype was seen at least ten times. The rearrangement links TRBV20-1 to TRBJ2-7; D might be TRBD2 (6 bases). Germline V gives CDR1 DFQATT, CDR2 SNEGSKA (reference sequence). V shed 6 bases and J shed 4 bases, with 16 bases lying between them. The CDR3 has 13 residues. The CDR3 here is CSAPLGLRYEQYF. CDR3 DNA: TGCAGTGCGCCACTGGGACTTCGATACGAGCAGTACTTC.

The chain couples TRBV15 to TRBJ1-1; D is perhaps TRBD1 (6 bases). The CDR3 extends over 15 amino acids. V was cut by 5 bases and J by 0 bases, with 13 bases left in between. Per the germline V gene, CDR1 is LNHNV and CDR2 is YYDKDF (reference sequence). The CDR3 nucleotides read TGTGCCACCAGCTGGCTACAGGGTGTGAACACTGAAGCTTTCTTT. As protein: CATSWLQGVNTEAFF. The full variable domain, in which reference TRBV15 and TRBJ1-1 provide the parts outside the CDR3, is DAMVIQNPRYQVTQFGKPVTLSCSQTLNHNVMYWYQQKSSQAPKLLFHYYDKDFNNEADTPDNFQSRRPNTSFCFLDIRSPGLGDTAMYLCATSWLQGVNTEAFFGQGTRLTVV.

The sample holds many counts of this clonotype. This sequence joins TRBV7-2 and TRBJ1-1; possible D gene TRBD1, 5 bases. CDR3 length equals 14 residues. V was cut by 7 bases and J by 1 base, with 13 bases left in between. Germline CDR1 and CDR2: SGHTA and FQGNSA. Here the CDR3 reads CASTLGPRNTEAFF. The DNA for the CDR3 is TGTGCCAGCACCTTGGGGCCCAGGAACACTGAAGCTTTCTTT.

This chain joins TRBV12-3 or TRBV12-4 and TRBJ2-1; D may match TRBD1 or TRBD2 (6 bases each). The CDR3 totals 14 residues. Trimming removed 1 base from V and 12 bases from J, with 16 bases in between. The CDR3 spells CASSLGGGGTPQFF. The CDR3 bases are TGTGCCAGCAGTTTAGGCGGCGGCGGGACACCGCAGTTCTTC.

This clonotype was seen repeatedly, ten times or more. This chain uses TRBV12-3 or TRBV12-4 with TRBJ1-4; D ambiguous. There are 13 residues in the CDR3. Trimming took off 3 bases at V and 8 bases at J, with 10 bases between the two ends. The CDR3 here is CASSFRSEEKLFF. CDR3 coding DNA: TGTGCCAGCAGTTTTCGGTCAGAAGAAAAACTGTTTTTT.

This clonotype has at least ten counts. The genes are TRBV20-1 and TRBJ2-1; perhaps TRBD1 as D (6 bases). CDR1 and CDR2 from the germline V gene are DFQATT and SNEGSKA (reference sequence). The CDR3 runs to 12 residues. Trimming took off 3 bases at V and 8 bases at J, with 11 bases between the two ends. CDR3 sequence: CSASDKGDEQFF. The CDR3 bases are TGCAGTGCTAGTGACAAGGGGGATGAGCAGTTCTTC.

There are many counts of this clonotype. The genes are TRBV29-1 and TRBJ2-1; D gene ambiguous. V lost 2 bases, J lost 2 bases, and 16 bases lay in between. The CDR3 is made up of 16 amino acids. The germline gives CDR1 SQVTM, CDR2 ANQGSEA. CDR3 amino acids: CSVEIGQVSTYNEQFF. DNA of the CDR3: TGCAGCGTTGAAATTGGTCAAGTATCCACCTACAATGAGCAGTTCTTC.

This clonotype came up many times. The chain carries TRBV27 and TRBJ2-5; 9 nucleotides align to TRBD1. This CDR3 is 16 amino acids long. Per germline, CDR1 MNHEY and CDR2 SMNVEV (reference sequence). The trim removed 4 bases at V and 3 bases at J, leaving 9 bases unmatched. Written as DNA, the CDR3 is TGTGCCAGCAGTTCACCACCGGGACAGGGAGAAGAGACCCAGTACTTC. This encodes CASSSPPGQGEETQYF.

The chain is built from TRBV3-1 and TRBJ1-3, with D uncertain. The ends were cut back, 5 bases at V and 0 bases at J, with 8 bases in the middle. Germline-derived CDR1 and CDR2 are LGHDT and YNNKEL (reference sequence). The CDR3 spans 14 residues. The DNA for the CDR3 is TGTGCCAGCAGCTCAGCGATCTCTGGAAACACCATATATTTT. Its translation: CASSSAISGNTIYF.

This clonotype was seen ten or more times. The chain combines TRBV6-6 with TRBJ2-3; no clear D gene. CDR1 is MNHNY, CDR2 SVGAGI, per germline (reference sequence). V dropped 8 bases and J dropped 2 bases, with 14 bases sitting between them. This CDR3 region has 14 residues. CDR3 region: CASSSRESTDTQYF. Here the CDR3 DNA reads TGTGCCAGCTCTTCGCGCGAGTCCACAGATACGCAGTATTTT.

This clonotype occurred many times. The CDR3 sequence: CASSAGAHQETQYF. Here the CDR3 DNA reads TGTGCCAGCAGCGCGGGGGCCCACCAAGAGACCCAGTACTTC. The V gene is TRBV7-2, the J gene TRBJ2-5, with D perhaps matching TRBD2 (7 bases). The germline gives CDR1 SGHTA, CDR2 FQGNSA. The CDR3 is 14 amino acids. Between the trimmed V and J ends, which lost 5 bases and 0 bases, there was a span of 10 bases.

This clonotype appeared a few times. The rearrangement joins TRBV4-1 to TRBJ2-7, with TRBD1 matching over 9 bases. The ends lost 1 base at V and 10 bases at J; junction bases unmatched: 8. The germline V gene has CDR1 MGHRA and CDR2 YSYEKL. The length of the CDR3 is 14 residues. For the CDR3, the DNA is TGCGCCAGCAGCCAAGCCGGGACAGGGACTCTCCAGTACTTC. Its protein is CASSQAGTGTLQYF.

This clonotype was counted only a few times. V gene TRBV5-1 combines with J gene TRBJ1-1; perhaps TRBD1 as D (6 bases). V dropped 7 bases and J dropped 0 bases, with 7 bases sitting between them. Germline V gene sequence: CDR1 SGHRS, CDR2 YFSETQ. The CDR3 sequence is 12 residues long. The CDR3 bases are TGCGCCAGCTACAGGGTGAACACTGAAGCTTTCTTT. Its protein is CASYRVNTEAFF.

In the case of this clonotype: It may be a read error: a sequence one base away is much more abundant. The rearrangement uses TRBV12-3 or TRBV12-4 and TRBJ2-5, with 9 bases lining up with TRBD1. The CDR3 length is 16 residues. V lost 6 bases and J lost 1; bases outside the gene matches: 9. The CDR3 sequence: CASSIRQGVIQETQYF. CDR3 in DNA: TGTGCCAGCAGCATCAGACAGGGGGTCATCCAAGAGACCCAGTACTTC.

This clonotype occurred a few times. The rearrangement joins TRBV7-6 to TRBJ2-2; 12 bases match TRBD2. V was pared by 4 bases and J by 7 bases, with 4 bases of the junction left unmatched. CDR1 SGHVS and CDR2 FNYEAQ come from the germline V gene. The CDR3 consists of 15 residues. In nucleotides, the CDR3 is TGTGCCAGCAGCTCTTTGGGACTAGCGGGCGGGGAGCTGTTTTTT. It specifies CASSSLGLAGGELFF. Combining the CDR3 with reference TRBV7-6 and TRBJ2-2 gives the whole variable domain GAGVSQSPRYKVTKRGQDVALRCDPISGHVSLYWYRQALGQGPEFLTYFNYEAQQDKSGLPNDRFSAERPEGSISTLTIQRTEQRDSAMYRCASSSLGLAGGELFFGEGSRLTVL.

CDR3 sequence: CASSLGGGSQYF. The CDR3 DNA reads TGTGCCAGCAGCTTAGGAGGGGGGTCGCAGTACTTC. This chain links TRBV7-2 with TRBJ2-7, with D perhaps assigned TRBD1 or TRBD2 (6 bases each). The CDR3 runs to 12 residues. Germline V lookup: CDR1 SGHTA, CDR2 FQGNSA. V lost 1 base, J lost 9 bases, and 10 bases lay in between.